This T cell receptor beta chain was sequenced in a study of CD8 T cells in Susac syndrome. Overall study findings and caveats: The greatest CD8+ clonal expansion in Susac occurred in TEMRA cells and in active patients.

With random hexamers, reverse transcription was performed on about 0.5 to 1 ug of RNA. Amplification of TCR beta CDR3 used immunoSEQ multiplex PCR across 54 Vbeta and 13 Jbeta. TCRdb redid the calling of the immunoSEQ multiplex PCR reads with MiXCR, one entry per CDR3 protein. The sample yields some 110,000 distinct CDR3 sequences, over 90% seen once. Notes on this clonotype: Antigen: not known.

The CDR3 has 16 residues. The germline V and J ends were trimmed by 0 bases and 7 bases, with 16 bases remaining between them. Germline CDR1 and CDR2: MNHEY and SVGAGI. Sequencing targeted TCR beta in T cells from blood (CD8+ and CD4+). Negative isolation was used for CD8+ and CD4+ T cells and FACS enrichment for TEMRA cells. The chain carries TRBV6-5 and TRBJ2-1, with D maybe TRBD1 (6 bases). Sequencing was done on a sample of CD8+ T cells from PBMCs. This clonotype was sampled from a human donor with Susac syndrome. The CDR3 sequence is CASSYSTPGHGNEQFF. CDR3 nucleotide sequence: TGTGCCAGCAGTTACTCGACCCCGGGACATGGAAATGAGCAGTTCTTC.